This record concerns one TCR beta chain sequence. The antigen is undetermined. Data came from immunoSEQ multiplex PCR; TCRdb stores just in-frame clones and leaves some out. This table holds about 59,000 clones, 60% to 85% found once. The data derive from a study of radiation and T cells in renal cell carcinoma. Study results and limitations: In blood, top tumor clones expanded by 2 weeks, shrinking by 4. Baseline intratumoral clonotype presence is unknown without pretreatment biopsies.

Documented time point: baseline pretreatment blood. The treatment: 15 Gy SBRT to primary tumor, nephrectomy 4 weeks later. Blood was sampled at baseline, 2 weeks and 4 weeks after SBRT. CDR3 length: 16 amino acids. CDR1 and CDR2 from the germline V gene are SGHRS and YFSETQ. V was pared by 1 base and J by 5 bases, with 6 bases of the junction left unmatched. This clonotype was sampled from a man in his sixties with renal cell carcinoma. The sequenced sample was blood, obtained from a patient whose treatment included radiotherapy and nephrectomy. The gene calls are TRBV5-1 and TRBJ2-2, with 9 bases matching TRBD2. The CDR3 here is CASSLRLAGTTGELFF. The CDR3, as DNA: TGCGCCAGCAGCTTGAGGCTAGCGGGGACGACCGGGGAGCTGTTTTTT.